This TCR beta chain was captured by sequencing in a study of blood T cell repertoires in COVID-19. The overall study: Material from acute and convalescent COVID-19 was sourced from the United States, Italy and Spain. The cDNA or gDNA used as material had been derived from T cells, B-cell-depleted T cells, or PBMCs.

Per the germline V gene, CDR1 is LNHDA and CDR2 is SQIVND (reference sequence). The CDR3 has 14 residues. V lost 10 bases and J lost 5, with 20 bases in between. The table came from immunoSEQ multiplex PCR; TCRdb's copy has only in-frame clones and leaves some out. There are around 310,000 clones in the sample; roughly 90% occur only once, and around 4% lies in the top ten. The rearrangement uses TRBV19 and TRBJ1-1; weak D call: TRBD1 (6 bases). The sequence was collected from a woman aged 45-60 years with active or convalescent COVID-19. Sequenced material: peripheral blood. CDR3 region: CATTQGGRGTEAFF. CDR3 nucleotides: TGTGCCACCACACAGGGAGGGCGTGGGACTGAAGCTTTCTTT.